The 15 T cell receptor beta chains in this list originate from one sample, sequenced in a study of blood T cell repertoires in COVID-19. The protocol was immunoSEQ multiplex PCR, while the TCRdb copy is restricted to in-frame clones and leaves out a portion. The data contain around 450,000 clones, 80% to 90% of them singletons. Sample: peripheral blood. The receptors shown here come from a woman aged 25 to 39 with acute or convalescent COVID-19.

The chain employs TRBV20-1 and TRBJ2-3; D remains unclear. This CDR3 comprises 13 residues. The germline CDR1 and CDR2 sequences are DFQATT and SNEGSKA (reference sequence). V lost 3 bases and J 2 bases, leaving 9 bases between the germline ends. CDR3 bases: TGCAGTGCTAGTAAAACAACCACAGATACGCAGTATTTT. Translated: CSASKTTTDTQYF.

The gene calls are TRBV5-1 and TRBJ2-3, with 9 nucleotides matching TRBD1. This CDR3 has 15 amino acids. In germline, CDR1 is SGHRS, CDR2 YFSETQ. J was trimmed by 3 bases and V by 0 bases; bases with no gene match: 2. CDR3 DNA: TGCGCCAGCAGCTTGGTAGACAGGGGGACAGATACGCAGTATTTT. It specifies CASSLVDRGTDTQYF.

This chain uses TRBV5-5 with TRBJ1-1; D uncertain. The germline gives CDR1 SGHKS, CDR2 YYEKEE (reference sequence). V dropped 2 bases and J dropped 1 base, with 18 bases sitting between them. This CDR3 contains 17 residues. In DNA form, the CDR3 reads TGTGCCAGCAGCTTCTCGACGGGTACCGAGGGGAACACTGAAGCTTTCTTT. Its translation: CASSFSTGTEGNTEAFF.

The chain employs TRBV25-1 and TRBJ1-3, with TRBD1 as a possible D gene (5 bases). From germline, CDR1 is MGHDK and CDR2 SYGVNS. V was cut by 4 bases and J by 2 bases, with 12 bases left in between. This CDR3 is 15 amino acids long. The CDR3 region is CASSVAGNPGNTIYF. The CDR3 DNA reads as TGTGCCAGCAGTGTTGCAGGGAACCCTGGAAACACCATATATTTT.

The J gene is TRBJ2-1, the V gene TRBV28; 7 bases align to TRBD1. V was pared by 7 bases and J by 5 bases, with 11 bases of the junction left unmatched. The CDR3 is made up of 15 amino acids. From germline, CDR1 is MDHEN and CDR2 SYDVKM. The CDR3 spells CASKPQGTFHNEQFF. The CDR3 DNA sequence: TGTGCCAGCAAACCACAGGGGACGTTCCACAATGAGCAGTTCTTC.

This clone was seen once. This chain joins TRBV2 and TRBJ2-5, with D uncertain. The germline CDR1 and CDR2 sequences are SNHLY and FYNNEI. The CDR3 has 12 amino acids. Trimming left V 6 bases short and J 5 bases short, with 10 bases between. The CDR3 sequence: CASRALLETQYF. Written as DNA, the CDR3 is TGTGCCAGCAGGGCCCTTTTGGAGACCCAGTACTTC. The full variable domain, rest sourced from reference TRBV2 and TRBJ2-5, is EPEVTQTPSHQVTQMGQEVILRCVPISNHLYFYWYRQILGQKVEFLVSFYNNEISEKSEIFDDQFSVERPDGSNFTLKIRSTKLEDSAMYFCASRALLETQYFGPGTRLLVL.

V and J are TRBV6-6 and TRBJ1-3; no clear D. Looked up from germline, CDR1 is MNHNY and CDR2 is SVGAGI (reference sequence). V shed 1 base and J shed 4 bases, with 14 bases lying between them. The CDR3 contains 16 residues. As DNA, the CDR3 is TGTGCCAGCAGTTACTTCATGGCAGGCCGAGGAAACACCATATATTTT. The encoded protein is CASSYFMAGRGNTIYF.

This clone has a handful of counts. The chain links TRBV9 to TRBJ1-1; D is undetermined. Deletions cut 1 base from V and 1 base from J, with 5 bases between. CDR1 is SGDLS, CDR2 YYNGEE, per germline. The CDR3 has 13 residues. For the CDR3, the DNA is TGTGCCAGCAGCGTAACAGAGAACACTGAAGCTTTCTTT. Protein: CASSVTENTEAFF.

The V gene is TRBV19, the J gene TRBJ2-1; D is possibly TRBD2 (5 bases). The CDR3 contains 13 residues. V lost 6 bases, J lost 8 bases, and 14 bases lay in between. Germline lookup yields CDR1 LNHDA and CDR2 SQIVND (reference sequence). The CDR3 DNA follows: TGTGCCAGTAGCGGGTCCGGGGTATATGAGCAGTTCTTC. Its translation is CASSGSGVYEQFF.

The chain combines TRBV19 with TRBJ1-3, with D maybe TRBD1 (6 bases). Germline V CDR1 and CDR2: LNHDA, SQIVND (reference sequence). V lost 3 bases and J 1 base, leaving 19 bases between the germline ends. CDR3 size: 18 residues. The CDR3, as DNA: TGTGCCAGTAGTATGACAGGCTCTCCCGGTAAATCTGGAAACACCATATATTTT. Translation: CASSMTGSPGKSGNTIYF. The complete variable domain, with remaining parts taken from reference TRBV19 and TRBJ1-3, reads DGGITQSPKYLFRKEGQNVTLSCEQNLNHDAMYWYRQDPGQGLRLIYYSQIVNDFQKGDIAEGYSVSREKKESFPLTVTSAQKNPTAFYLCASSMTGSPGKSGNTIYFGEGSWLTVV.

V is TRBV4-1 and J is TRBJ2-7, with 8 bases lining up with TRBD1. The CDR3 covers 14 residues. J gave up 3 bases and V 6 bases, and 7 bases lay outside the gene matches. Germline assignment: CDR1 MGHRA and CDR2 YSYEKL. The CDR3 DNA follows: TGCGCCAGCAGTTACCCGGGACAGGACTACGAGCAGTACTTC. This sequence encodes CASSYPGQDYEQYF.

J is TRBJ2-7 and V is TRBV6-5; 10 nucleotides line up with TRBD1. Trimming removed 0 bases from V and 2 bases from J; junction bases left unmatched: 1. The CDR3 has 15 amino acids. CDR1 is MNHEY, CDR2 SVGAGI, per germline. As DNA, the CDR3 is TGTGCCAGCAGTTACTCGGACAGGGGGGCCTACGAGCAGTACTTC. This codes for CASSYSDRGAYEQYF.

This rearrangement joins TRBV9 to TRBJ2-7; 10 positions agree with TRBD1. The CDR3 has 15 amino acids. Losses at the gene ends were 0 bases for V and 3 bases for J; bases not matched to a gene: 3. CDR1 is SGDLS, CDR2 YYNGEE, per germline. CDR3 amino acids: CASSVAGDRGYEQYF. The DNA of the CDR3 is TGTGCCAGCAGCGTAGCTGGGGACAGGGGCTACGAGCAGTACTTC.

The CDR3 bases are TGCAGCGTTTCGGGGGAGTATGGCTACACCTTC. Translation gives CSVSGEYGYTF. The chain combines TRBV29-1 with TRBJ1-2; possible D gene TRBD1, 5 bases. This CDR3 spans 11 amino acids. V lost 5 bases, J lost 5 bases, and 9 bases lay in between. Germline V gene lookup returns CDR1 SQVTM and CDR2 ANQGSEA.

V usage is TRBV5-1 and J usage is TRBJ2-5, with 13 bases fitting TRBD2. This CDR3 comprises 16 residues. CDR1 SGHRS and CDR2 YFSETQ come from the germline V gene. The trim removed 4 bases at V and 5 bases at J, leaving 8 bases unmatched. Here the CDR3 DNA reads TGCGCCAGCAGCCCGAGGACTAGCGGGGGCGGGGAGACCCAGTACTTC. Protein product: CASSPRTSGGGETQYF.